This record looks at one TCR beta chain sequence and its context. The CDR3 consists of 18 residues. CDR1 is SGHAT and CDR2 is FQNNGV in the germline V gene. Trimming cost V 5 bases and J 2 bases, with 22 bases left between them. This specimen belongs to a study of control samples from healthy donors and cancer patients. Method: immunoSEQ multiplex PCR; TCRdb's copy keeps in-frame clones and lacks some. This sample yields about 130,000 clones, of which 85% to 95% are seen a single time; roughly 0.54% belongs to the top ten. This clonotype was obtained from an elderly man with head and neck cancer. The sequencing input was PBMCs. This chain joins TRBV11-2 and TRBJ2-1, with a weak D call TRBD1 (6 bases). The CDR3 here is CASSPISGTIRAYNEQFF. The CDR3 bases are TGTGCCAGCAGCCCAATCTCCGGGACAATAAGGGCCTACAATGAGCAGTTCTTC.